Shown below are 24 T cell receptor beta chains from a single sample sequenced in a study of blood T cell repertoires in COVID-19. TCRdb keeps only in-frame clones here, not all; method: immunoSEQ multiplex PCR. Of more than 250,000 clones listed, around 83% are singletons. The sample consisted of PBMCs or T cells enriched from blood (not recorded which). The receptors were sampled from a man aged 40-49 years who had been exposed to COVID-19.

The chain couples TRBV11-2 to TRBJ1-1, with TRBD1 as a possible D gene (6 bases). Germline V CDR1 and CDR2: SGHAT, FQNNGV. Trimming removed 6 bases from V and 9 bases from J, with 20 bases in between. The CDR3 has 14 amino acids. The CDR3 DNA reads TGTGCCAGCAGTCCCCAATTCGGGACACATAAAGCTTTCTTT. Translated: CASSPQFGTHKAFF.

The V and J genes are TRBV7-9 and TRBJ1-1; D might be TRBD1 (5 bases). The CDR3 totals 12 residues. V was shortened by 5 bases and J by 6 bases, with 10 bases between the two germline ends. CDR1 is SEHNR, CDR2 FQNEAQ, per germline (reference sequence). For the CDR3, the DNA is TGTGCCAGCAGCCTAGACAGAGCTGAAGCTTTCTTT. Amino acid sequence: CASSLDRAEAFF.

This chain connects TRBV7-3 to TRBJ2-7; 8 nucleotides line up with TRBD2. CDR1 and CDR2 (germline): SGHTA, FQGTGA. The ends lost 5 bases at V and 4 bases at J; junction bases unmatched: 10. The CDR3 sequence is 15 residues long. The CDR3 DNA follows: TGTGCCAGCAGCCGCGACACTAGCGGTAAATACGAGCAGTACTTC. This translates into CASSRDTSGKYEQYF.

This clone has at least ten counts. The rearrangement uses TRBV7-6 and TRBJ2-3; tentative D call: TRBD2 (6 bases). The germline V gene encodes CDR1 SGHVS and CDR2 FNYEAQ. V lost 0 bases to trimming and J lost 5 bases, with 15 bases between them. The CDR3 has 16 amino acids. For the CDR3, the DNA is TGTGCCAGCAGCTTAGCGCGTTTAGCGGCCAAAGATACGCAGTATTTT. It yields the protein CASSLARLAAKDTQYF.

This clone was observed at least ten times. The chain joins TRBV7-8 to TRBJ2-4; 11 nucleotides align to TRBD1. In germline, CDR1 is SGHVS, CDR2 FQNEAQ. Unmatched junction bases numbered 7, after V lost 5 bases and J lost 7 bases. The CDR3 is 15 amino acids. Here the CDR3 reads CASSHEGDRGNIQYF. The CDR3, as DNA: TGTGCCAGCAGCCACGAGGGGGACAGGGGGAACATTCAGTACTTC.

The V and J genes are TRBV19 and TRBJ1-2, with TRBD1 matching 7 bases. Looked up from germline, CDR1 is LNHDA and CDR2 is SQIVND (reference sequence). V lost 8 bases, J lost 3 bases, and 6 bases stayed unmatched. The CDR3 totals 13 residues. Here the CDR3 reads CASAPDRYYGYTF. The CDR3 nucleotides are TGTGCCAGTGCCCCGGACAGGTACTATGGCTACACCTTC.

The rearrangement joins TRBV18 to TRBJ1-2, with D possibly being TRBD1 (6 bases). The CDR3 length is 14 residues. Trimming took 6 bases from V and 8 from J, leaving 19 bases between them. CDR1 and CDR2 from the germline V gene are KGHSH and LQKENI. The CDR3 region has the DNA TGTGCCAGCTCCACAGGGACCATGAAACGGGGCTACACCTTC. It translates to CASSTGTMKRGYTF.

In its sample, this clone was seen a few times. The V call is TRBV11-3, the J call TRBJ1-1, with TRBD1 matching 10 bases. The CDR3 has 12 residues. The germline V gene has CDR1 SGHNT and CDR2 YENEEA. The V segment lost 4 bases and the J segment 7 bases; nucleotides outside the gene matches: 0. The CDR3 spells CASSWTGGEAFF. The CDR3 coding sequence is TGTGCCAGCAGCTGGACAGGGGGTGAAGCTTTCTTT.

The chain links TRBV7-3 to TRBJ2-3; 8 bases agree with TRBD2. CDR1 SGHTA and CDR2 FQGTGA come from the germline V gene. The CDR3 covers 17 residues. V trimming: 2 bases; J trimming: 2 bases; junction bases outside the gene matches: 9. CDR3 loop: CASSLRVGGRNTDTQYF. In nucleotides, the CDR3 is TGTGCCAGCAGCTTACGGGTTGGCGGGAGGAACACAGATACGCAGTATTTT.

The sample holds a few counts of this clone. This chain joins TRBV9 and TRBJ1-2, with a weak D call TRBD1 (6 bases). CDR3 length equals 16 residues. The ends were cut back, 3 bases at V and 0 bases at J, with 15 bases in the middle. Per germline, CDR1 SGDLS and CDR2 YYNGEE. The CDR3 loop reads CASSGAGTNTNYGYTF. For the CDR3, the DNA is TGTGCCAGCAGCGGCGCCGGGACAAATACTAACTATGGCTACACCTTC.

This clone has a handful of counts. Other nucleotide sequences in the sample specify the same CDR3. V is TRBV6-1 and J is TRBJ1-1; no definite D call. Trimming removed 3 bases from V and 1 base from J, with 9 bases in between. The CDR3 runs to 14 residues. Germline-derived CDR1 and CDR2 are MNHNS and SASEGT. The CDR3 nucleotides are TGTGCCAGCAGTGAGGGTGGAGGGAACACTGAAGCTTTCTTT. It specifies CASSEGGGNTEAFF.

Comments on this clone: The junction departs from germline at one end; a sequencing error may be responsible. The chain couples TRBV5-8 to TRBJ1-3; maybe TRBD1 (5 bases). The CDR3 totals 14 residues. CDR1 is SGHTS and CDR2 is YDEGEE in the germline V gene. CDR3 bases: TGTGCCAGCAGCTTGGACTTCGGTGGCAGGGCCCTAAATTTT. Its translation is CASSLDFGGRALNF.

This clone was picked up one time. The V gene is TRBV18, the J gene TRBJ2-1; D is uncertain. CDR3 length: 11 amino acids. Trimming pared 3 bases from V and 7 bases from J, leaving 4 bases between. From germline, CDR1 is KGHSH and CDR2 LQKENI. The CDR3 loop is CASSPLNEQFF. The CDR3 DNA sequence: TGTGCCAGCTCACCCTTGAATGAGCAGTTCTTC.

The rearrangement uses TRBV11-1 and TRBJ2-7; 10 nucleotides align to TRBD2. Germline assignment: CDR1 SGHAT and CDR2 FQDESV (reference sequence). V was pared by 3 bases and J by 3 bases, with 5 bases of the junction left unmatched. The CDR3 consists of 15 residues. CDR3 sequence reads: CASSFLAGELYEQYF. The DNA for the CDR3 is TGTGCCAGCAGCTTTCTAGCGGGAGAACTCTACGAGCAGTACTTC.

Turning to this clone: One junction end does not reproduce the germline sequence, and a read error may be involved. V usage is TRBV5-5 and J usage is TRBJ1-4, with D unclear. Germline loops: CDR1 SGHKS, CDR2 YYEKEE (reference sequence). The CDR3 length is 20 residues. CDR3 loop: CASSWRAPTSRSRFNEELFF. CDR3 nucleotide sequence: TGTGCCAGCAGCTGGAGGGCCCCCACCTCCCGGAGCAGGTTTAATGAAGAACTGTTTTTT. The whole variable domain, remainder taken from reference TRBV5-5 and TRBJ1-4, is DAGVTQSPTHLIKTRGQQVTLRCSPISGHKSVSWYQQVLGQGPQFIFQYYEKEERGRGNFPDRFSARQFPNYSSELNVNALLLGDSALYLCASSWRAPTSRSRFNEELFFGSGTQLSVL.

The genes are TRBV14 and TRBJ2-7; D might be TRBD2 (5 bases). The V end lost 1 base, the J end lost 2 bases, and 15 bases lay between the germline ends. Germline values: CDR1 SGHDN, CDR2 FVKESK. The CDR3 consists of 16 residues. CDR3 sequence reads: CASSQVAGLQTYEQYF. The CDR3 nucleotides are TGTGCCAGCAGCCAAGTTGCAGGACTCCAAACCTACGAGCAGTACTTC.

J is TRBJ1-2 and V is TRBV24-1; TRBD1 matches at 7 bases. This CDR3 spans 15 amino acids. Germline CDR1 reads KGHDR; CDR2 reads SFDVKD. V gave up 5 bases and J gave up 4 bases; unmatched junction bases: 9. The DNA of the CDR3 is TGTGCCACCAGTGTGAGGGACAGTGAACCCTATGGCTACACCTTC. Amino acid sequence: CATSVRDSEPYGYTF.

The rearrangement uses TRBV28 and TRBJ2-5, with TRBD1 matching over 9 bases. V was clipped by 5 bases and J by 6 bases; unmatched bases: 7. The germline V gene has CDR1 MDHEN and CDR2 SYDVKM. The CDR3 totals 14 residues. The CDR3 is CASSPTDRGKTQYF. DNA of the CDR3: TGTGCCAGCAGTCCTACGGACAGGGGAAAGACCCAGTACTTC.

The gene calls are TRBV6-1 and TRBJ2-7; 9 nucleotides line up with TRBD1. Germline CDR1 MNHNS, CDR2 SASEGT. The CDR3 is made up of 16 amino acids. With V trimmed by 0 bases and J by 3 bases, 6 bases remained unmatched. The CDR3 region has the DNA TGTGCCAGCAGTGAAGCTGGGAGACAGGGGGTCTACGAGCAGTACTTC. Amino acid sequence: CASSEAGRQGVYEQYF.

The chain employs TRBV19 and TRBJ1-6, with TRBD1 identical over 9 bases. There are 15 residues in the CDR3. The junction had 8 bases not matched to a gene; V was cut back by 5 bases and J by 9 bases. Germline CDR1 is LNHDA and CDR2 is SQIVND (reference sequence). The CDR3 loop is CASSSGGQGSSPLHF. The CDR3 DNA reads as TGTGCCAGTAGTTCCGGCGGACAGGGGAGTTCACCCCTCCACTTT.

DNA of the CDR3: TGTGCCAGTAGGGAGGGGAACACCGGGGAGCTGTTTTTT. Translation gives CASREGNTGELFF. This chain links TRBV28 with TRBJ2-2; 7 nucleotides align to TRBD2. Germline assignment: CDR1 MDHEN and CDR2 SYDVKM. Trimming at V came to 9 bases and at J to 1 base, leaving 2 bases not matched to a gene. The CDR3 is 13 amino acids.

The chain uses TRBV21-1 and TRBJ1-2. TRBV21-1 is a pseudogene segment. The CDR3 has 13 residues. CDR3 in amino acids: CASSKAQRGGYTF. CDR3 in DNA: TGTGCCAGCAGCAAAGCGCAGAGAGGTGGCTACACCTTC.

This clone was detected a few times. The CDR3 region has the DNA TGCGCCAGTTTCGACGGGTTATCCACCGGGGAGCTGTTTTTT. It is translated as CASFDGLSTGELFF. This rearrangement joins TRBV4-1 to TRBJ2-2; D ambiguous. Germline V gene data show CDR1 as MGHRA and CDR2 as YSYEKL. This CDR3 comprises 14 residues. Trimming pared 9 bases from V and 4 bases from J, leaving 15 bases between.

This clone was seen many times. The chain links TRBV24-1 to TRBJ2-3; D might be TRBD2 (5 bases). Looked up from germline, CDR1 is KGHDR and CDR2 is SFDVKD. The ends were cut back, 6 bases at V and 2 bases at J, with 8 bases in the middle. This CDR3 spans 13 amino acids. CDR3 loop: CATSTGNTDTQYF. The CDR3 bases are TGTGCCACCAGTACGGGAAACACAGATACGCAGTATTTT.